This T cell receptor (beta chain) was profiled in a study of blood T cell repertoires in COVID-19. J lost 15 bases, V lost 1 base, and 9 bases had no gene match. Germline-derived CDR1 and CDR2 are SGHTA and FQGNSA. The length of the CDR3 is 13 residues. Sequencing used immunoSEQ multiplex PCR; TCRdb keeps in-frame clones, though not all of them. Altogether more than 400,000 clones are present, roughly 85% being singletons, with the ten largest covering 3.2%. The chain combines TRBV7-2 with TRBJ2-1; TRBD2 agrees at 7 bases. The sample was peripheral blood. The clonotype was recovered from a human donor in a cohort sampled during active COVID-19. The CDR3 coding sequence is TGTGCCAGCAGCTTAGGACTAGCTAGGGCGCCGTTCTTC. Amino acids: CASSLGLARAPFF.